These 10 T cell receptor beta chains came from one sample sequenced in a study of T cell responses to AZD1222 COVID-19 vaccine. Assay: immunoSEQ multiplex PCR; the TCRdb copy retains only in-frame clones and omits some. The sample includes 150,000 to 200,000 clones, around 87% seen only once; the top ten take approximately 2.5%. The sequenced sample was peripheral blood, obtained on day 0 of MenACWY control vaccination. These receptors originate from an adult in good health.

This clone was observed a few times. J is TRBJ2-2 and V is TRBV7-9, with no clear D. The CDR3 has 13 amino acids. CDR1 is SEHNR and CDR2 is FQNEAQ in the germline V gene (reference sequence). With 5 bases removed from V and 6 bases from J, the gap between germline ends came to 10 bases. The CDR3 coding sequence is TGTGCCAGCAGCCTGGCTGGGCCCGGGGAGCTGTTTTTT. It yields the protein CASSLAGPGELFF. The complete variable domain, with remaining parts taken from reference TRBV7-9 and TRBJ2-2, reads DTGVSQNPRHKITKRGQNVTFRCDPISEHNRLYWYRQTLGQGPEFLTYFQNEAQLEKSRLLSDRFSAERPKGSFSTLEIQRTEQGDSAMYLCASSLAGPGELFFGEGSRLTVL.

V and J are TRBV9 and TRBJ1-4; 10 bases agree with TRBD1. The CDR3 runs 15 residues. Losses at the gene ends were 4 bases for V and 6 bases for J; bases not matched to a gene: 6. The germline CDR1 and CDR2 sequences are SGDLS and YYNGEE. The CDR3 bases are TGTGCCAGCAGCCCATCCGGGACAGGGGATGAAAAACTGTTTTTT. It translates to CASSPSGTGDEKLFF.

This sequence joins TRBV5-1 and TRBJ1-2; 7 bases align to TRBD1. From germline, CDR1 is SGHRS and CDR2 YFSETQ. V was clipped by 4 bases and J by 5 bases; unmatched bases: 8. CDR3 length: 14 amino acids. CDR3 in DNA: TGCGCCAGCAGCCCCGGAAGCAGGGGGTATGGCTACACCTTC. Translation: CASSPGSRGYGYTF.

The rearrangement links TRBV13 to TRBJ1-6; D uncertain. Between the trimmed V and J ends, which lost 5 bases and 0 bases, there was a span of 11 bases. The CDR3 covers 16 residues. CDR1 and CDR2 from the germline V gene are PRHDT and FYEKMQ (reference sequence). This CDR3 is CASSHLQSSYNSPLHF. The CDR3 DNA reads TGTGCCAGCAGCCACCTACAGAGCTCCTATAATTCACCCCTCCACTTT.

The chain combines TRBV4-1 with TRBJ1-3; perhaps TRBD1 as D (5 bases). The CDR3 is 17 amino acids. In germline, CDR1 is MGHRA, CDR2 YSYEKL. V lost 4 bases, J lost 3 bases, and 19 bases lay in between. The CDR3 DNA reads as TGCGCCAGCAGCCGGGGAGGGGTGGTAGAACTTGGAAACACCATATATTTT. Its protein is CASSRGGVVELGNTIYF.

The V gene is TRBV13, the J gene TRBJ1-2; D remains unclear. With 1 base removed from V and 8 bases from J, the gap between germline ends came to 8 bases. This CDR3 is 12 amino acids long. In germline, CDR1 is PRHDT, CDR2 FYEKMQ (reference sequence). The CDR3: CASSLEGRGYTF. In DNA form, the CDR3 reads TGTGCCAGCAGCTTAGAAGGCCGGGGCTACACCTTC.

The chain carries TRBV7-2 and TRBJ2-1; D call uncertain. V was clipped by 1 base and J by 7 bases, with 8 bases between them. The CDR3 totals 13 residues. Germline V CDR1 and CDR2: SGHTA, FQGNSA. Written as DNA, the CDR3 is TGTGCCAGCAGCTTAGGACTGGGGAATGAGCAGTTCTTC. It codes for CASSLGLGNEQFF.

V and J are TRBV28 and TRBJ1-5; the D is unclear. Trimming removed 5 bases from V and 0 bases from J, with 20 bases in between. This CDR3 comprises 18 residues. CDR1 is MDHEN and CDR2 is SYDVKM in the germline V gene. The CDR3, as DNA: TGTGCCAGCAGTCCGAAAGTGCCGCAGTATTATAGCAATCAGCCCCAGCATTTT. Translated, it gives CASSPKVPQYYSNQPQHF.

The rearrangement links TRBV27 to TRBJ2-2; 7 bases fit TRBD2. The CDR3 runs to 15 residues. CDR1 is MNHEY, CDR2 SMNVEV, per germline (reference sequence). The V segment lost 6 bases and the J segment 7 bases; nucleotides outside the gene matches: 11. The CDR3 region is CASSLLGTNHGELFF. The DNA of the CDR3 is TGTGCCAGCAGCCTACTCGGGACTAATCACGGGGAGCTGTTTTTT.

The gene calls are TRBV5-4 and TRBJ2-1; D tentatively fits TRBD1 or TRBD2 (7 bases each). Between the trimmed V and J ends, which lost 9 bases and 6 bases, there was a span of 10 bases. Germline loops: CDR1 SGHNT, CDR2 YYREEE (reference sequence). This CDR3 spans 11 amino acids. DNA of the CDR3: TGTGCCATCAGGGGGGGCAATGAGCAGTTCTTC. Amino acids: CAIRGGNEQFF.